This entry describes one T cell receptor beta chain. Germline-derived CDR1 and CDR2 are SGHKS and YYEKEE (reference sequence). V lost 2 bases, J lost 2 bases, and 4 bases stayed unmatched. The CDR3 sequence is 15 residues long. The record originates from a study of blood T cell repertoires in COVID-19. The data were produced by immunoSEQ multiplex PCR, yet TCRdb's version contains in-frame clones alone and is incomplete. Of under 200,000 clones in the sample, around nine tenths were seen once. The source material was peripheral blood. The source of this sequence is a man aged 65 to 85 with acute or convalescent COVID-19. The genes are TRBV5-5 and TRBJ1-5; 7 bases are shared with TRBD1. The CDR3 spells CASSFLGGGNQPQHF. The CDR3 nucleotides read TGTGCCAGCAGCTTTCTAGGGGGCGGCAATCAGCCCCAGCATTTT.